This TCR beta chain came from a study of T cell responses to AZD1222 COVID-19 vaccine. Overall study results and limits: Clonal diversity was possibly underestimated; the donors were predominantly white British and more often female. Distributed over spike, vaccine-associated CD4 TCRs predominated at 160-218 and 743-854. Recipients of two AZD1222 doses showed rising Spike-specific TCR breadth and depth. Every sample of the repertoires postdated the peak T cell response.

Germline CDR1 reads SNHLY; CDR2 reads FYNNEI. CDR3 length: 18 amino acids. Trimming took 4 bases from V and 5 from J; bases not matched to a gene: 13. Worth noting for this clone: Antigen: not known.

TCRdb's table, derived via immunoSEQ multiplex PCR, lists solely in-frame clones and lacks some. The sample includes over 150,000 clones, 85% to 95% of them seen just once. Sequencing was performed on peripheral blood, taken 28 days after the second dose of the MenACWY control vaccine. The chain joins TRBV2 to TRBJ2-2, with 10 bases identical to TRBD2. This clonotype was sampled from an adult who received the MenACWY meningococcal vaccine as a control. DNA of the CDR3: TGTGCCAGCAGTGTCTCTGGCGCTAGCGGGGGATATACCGGGGAGCTGTTTTTT. It specifies CASSVSGASGGYTGELFF. Full variable domain (remainder filled in from reference TRBV2 and TRBJ2-2): EPEVTQTPSHQVTQMGQEVILRCVPISNHLYFYWYRQILGQKVEFLVSFYNNEISEKSEIFDDQFSVERPDGSNFTLKIRSTKLEDSAMYFCASSVSGASGGYTGELFFGEGSRLTVL.